This T cell receptor beta chain was sequenced for a study of cytomegalovirus exposure and HLA in healthy donors. Across the whole study: The roughly 120 validation repertoires matched the 650 to 850 first-cohort repertoires in platform, a later analysis reported.

Study-wide results and caveats: Rare sequences made up most TCRs, while some public TCRs were found in many donors. Reportedly, cytomegalovirus status was diagnosed with high sensitivity and specificity.

As to this clone: Its antigen is still unknown.

Germline V CDR1 and CDR2: KGHSH, LQKENI. The CDR3 has 16 amino acids. V gave up 0 bases and J gave up 2 bases; unmatched junction bases: 2. The data were produced by immunoSEQ multiplex PCR, yet TCRdb's version contains in-frame clones alone and is incomplete. The sample consists of about 110,000 clones, around 95% of them appearing once. This chain links TRBV18 with TRBJ2-7; 12 bases are shared with TRBD2. Sequencing was done on a sample of PBMCs. This TCR was sampled from a woman aged 18-35 years in good health and CMV-seronegative. CDR3 residues: CASSPPTSGGTYEQYF. DNA for the CDR3: TGTGCCAGCTCACCACCGACTAGCGGGGGCACCTACGAGCAGTACTTC.